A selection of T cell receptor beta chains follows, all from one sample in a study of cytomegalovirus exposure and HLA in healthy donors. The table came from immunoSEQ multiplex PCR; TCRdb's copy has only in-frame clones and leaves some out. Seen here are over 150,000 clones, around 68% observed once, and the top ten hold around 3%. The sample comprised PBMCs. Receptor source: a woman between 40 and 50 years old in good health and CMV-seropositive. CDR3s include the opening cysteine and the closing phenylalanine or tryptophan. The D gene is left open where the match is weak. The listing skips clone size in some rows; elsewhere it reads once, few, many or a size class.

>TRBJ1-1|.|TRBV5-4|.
TGTGCCAGCAGCTTAGGGGGTGTACAGCTCATGAACACTGAAGCTTTCTTT
CASSLGGVQLMNTEAFF
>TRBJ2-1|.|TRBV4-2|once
TGTGCCAGCAGCCAAGCCCCGCAAGCGGGCAATGAGCAGTTCTTC
CASSQAPQAGNEQFF
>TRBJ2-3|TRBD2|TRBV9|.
TGTGCCAGCAGCGTAGACCGGGGGGGCTGGACAGATACGCAGTATTTT
CASSVDRGGWTDTQYF
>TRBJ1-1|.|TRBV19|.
TGTGCCAGTGTGCGTCAGGGTCTGAACACTGAAGCTTTCTTT
CASVRQGLNTEAFF
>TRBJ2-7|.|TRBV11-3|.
TGTGCCCCGCCCCGCGGAGGGACCTCCTACGAGCAGTACTTC
CAPPRGGTSYEQYF
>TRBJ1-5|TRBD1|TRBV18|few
TGTGCCAGCTCACCACCGTCAGGGGGTGGCAGCAATCAGCCCCAGCATTTT
CASSPPSGGGSNQPQHF
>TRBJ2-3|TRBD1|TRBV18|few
TGTGCCAGCTCATCCTCAGGGGGCCCGAGCACAGATACGCAGTATTTT
CASSSSGGPSTDTQYF
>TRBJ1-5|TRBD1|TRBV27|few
TGTGCCAGTTATCCCTACGGGACAGGTCAGCCCCAGCATTTT
CASYPYGTGQPQHF
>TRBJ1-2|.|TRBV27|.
TGTGCCAGCAGTACCTCAGGGCTTGGCTACACCTTC
CASSTSGLGYTF
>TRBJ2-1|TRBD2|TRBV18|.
TGTGCCAGCTCACCTTGGACTAGCGGGACCTACAATGAGCAGTTCTTC
CASSPWTSGTYNEQFF
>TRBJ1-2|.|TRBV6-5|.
TGTGCCAGCAGTTACGAGGGTGGCGGCTACCCCTTC
CASSYEGGGYPF
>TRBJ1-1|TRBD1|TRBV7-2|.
TGTGCCAGCAGCACCAACTCCGGACAGGGAACTTTCTTT
CASSTNSGQGTFF
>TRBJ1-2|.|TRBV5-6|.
TGTGCCAGCAGTAAGCAGGGGTACGGGTATGGCTACACCTTC
CASSKQGYGYGYTF
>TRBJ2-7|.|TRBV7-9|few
TGTGCCAGCAGCGACAGCTCCTACGAGCAGTACTTC
CASSDSSYEQYF
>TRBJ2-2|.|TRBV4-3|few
TGCGCCAGCAGCCAAGATCGGCGGACCGGGGAGCTGTTTTTT
CASSQDRRTGELFF
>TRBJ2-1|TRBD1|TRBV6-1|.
TGTGCCAGCGACAGGGAATACTACAATGAGCAGTTCTTC
CASDREYYNEQFF
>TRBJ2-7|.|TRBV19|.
TGTGCCAGTAGTATAGCCGCGGCGGACTACGAGCAGTACTTC
CASSIAAADYEQYF
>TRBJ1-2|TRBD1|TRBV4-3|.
TGCGCCAGCAGCCTCCGGACAGGGGATCCCTTTTTCGTTAATGGCTACACCTTC
CASSLRTGDPFFVNGYTF
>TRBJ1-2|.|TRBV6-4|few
TGTGCCAGCAGTGATCCCAAGGGGATAGCTAACTATGGCTACACCTTC
CASSDPKGIANYGYTF
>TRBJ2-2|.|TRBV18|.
TGTGCCAGCTCACCAAGGGAGGATACCGGGGAGCTGTTTTTT
CASSPREDTGELFF
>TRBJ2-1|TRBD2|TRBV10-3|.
TGTGCCATCGCCGAACTAGCGGGAGGAAACAATGAGCAGTTCTTC
CAIAELAGGNNEQFF
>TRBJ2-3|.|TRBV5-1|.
TGCGCCAGCAGCTCAACAGGGAAGACAGATACGCAGTATTTT
CASSSTGKTDTQYF
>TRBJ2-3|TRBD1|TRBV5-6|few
TGTGCCAGCAGCCTCAGAGGGGGACAGGGCACAGATACGCAGTATTTT
CASSLRGGQGTDTQYF
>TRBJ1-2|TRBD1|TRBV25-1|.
TGTGCCAGCAGTGGTTGGACAGGGTCAAGCTCTGGCTACACCTTC
CASSGWTGSSSGYTF
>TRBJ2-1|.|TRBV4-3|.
TGCGCCAGCAGCCAAGGACAGGCCTCCTACAATGAGCAGTTCTTC
CASSQGQASYNEQFF